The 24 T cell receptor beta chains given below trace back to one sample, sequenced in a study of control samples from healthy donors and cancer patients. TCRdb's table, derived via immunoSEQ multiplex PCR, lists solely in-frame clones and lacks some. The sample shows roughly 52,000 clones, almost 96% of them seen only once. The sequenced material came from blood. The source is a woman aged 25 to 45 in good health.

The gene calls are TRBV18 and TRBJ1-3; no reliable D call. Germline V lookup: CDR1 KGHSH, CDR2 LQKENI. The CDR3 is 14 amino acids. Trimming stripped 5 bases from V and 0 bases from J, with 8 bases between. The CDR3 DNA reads TGTGCCAGCTCAAGACTACCCTCTGGAAACACCATATATTTT. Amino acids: CASSRLPSGNTIYF.

This CDR3 is CATSDPGTSGRYGNEQFF. For the CDR3, the DNA is TGTGCCACCAGTGATCCCGGGACTAGCGGGAGGTATGGGAATGAGCAGTTCTTC. This chain uses TRBV24-1 with TRBJ2-1; the match to TRBD2 covers 15 bases. Germline CDR1 and CDR2: KGHDR and SFDVKD. This CDR3 spans 18 amino acids. J was trimmed by 7 bases and V by 3 bases; bases with no gene match: 9.

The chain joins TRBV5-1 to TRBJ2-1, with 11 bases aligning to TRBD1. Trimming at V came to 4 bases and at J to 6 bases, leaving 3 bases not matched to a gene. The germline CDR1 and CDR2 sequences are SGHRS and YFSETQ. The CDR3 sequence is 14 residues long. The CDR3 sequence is CASSRGQGGNEQFF. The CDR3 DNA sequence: TGCGCCAGCAGCCGGGGACAGGGGGGCAATGAGCAGTTCTTC.

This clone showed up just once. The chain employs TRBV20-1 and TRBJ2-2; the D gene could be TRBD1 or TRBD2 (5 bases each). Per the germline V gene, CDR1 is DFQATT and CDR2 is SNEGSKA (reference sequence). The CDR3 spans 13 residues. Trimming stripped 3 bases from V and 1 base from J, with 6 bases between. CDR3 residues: CSASGGNTGELFF. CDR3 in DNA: TGCAGTGCTAGTGGGGGGAACACCGGGGAGCTGTTTTTT.

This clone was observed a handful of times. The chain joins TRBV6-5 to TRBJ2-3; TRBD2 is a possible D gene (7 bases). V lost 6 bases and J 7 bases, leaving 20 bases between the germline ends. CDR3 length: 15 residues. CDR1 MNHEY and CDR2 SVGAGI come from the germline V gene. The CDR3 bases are TGTGCCAGCAGGTCCACAGGGAGGGGGGGATATACGCAGTATTTT. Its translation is CASRSTGRGGYTQYF.

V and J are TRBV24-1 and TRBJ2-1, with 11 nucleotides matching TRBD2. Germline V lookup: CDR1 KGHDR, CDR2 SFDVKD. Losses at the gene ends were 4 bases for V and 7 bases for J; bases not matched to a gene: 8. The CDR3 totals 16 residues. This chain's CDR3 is CATSEPGLAAVNEQFF. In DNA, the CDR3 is TGTGCCACCAGTGAGCCGGGACTAGCGGCGGTGAATGAGCAGTTCTTC.

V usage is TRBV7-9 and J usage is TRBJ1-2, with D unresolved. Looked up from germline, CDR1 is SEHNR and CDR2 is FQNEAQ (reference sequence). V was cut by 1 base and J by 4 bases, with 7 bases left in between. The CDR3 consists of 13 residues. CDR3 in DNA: TGTGCCAGCAGCTTAGAAATCGCCTATGGCTACACCTTC. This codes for CASSLEIAYGYTF.

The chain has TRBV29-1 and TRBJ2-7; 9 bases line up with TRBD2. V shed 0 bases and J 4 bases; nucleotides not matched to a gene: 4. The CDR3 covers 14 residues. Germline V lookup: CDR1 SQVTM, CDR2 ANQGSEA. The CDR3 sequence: CSVEDRSGGYEQYF. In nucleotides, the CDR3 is TGCAGCGTTGAAGACAGGAGCGGGGGGTACGAGCAGTACTTC.

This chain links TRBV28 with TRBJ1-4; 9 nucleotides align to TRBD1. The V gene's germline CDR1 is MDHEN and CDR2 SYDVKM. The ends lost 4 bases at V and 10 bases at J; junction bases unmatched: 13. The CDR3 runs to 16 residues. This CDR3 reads CASSSPGWDRAGKLFF. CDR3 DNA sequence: TGTGCCAGCAGTTCTCCCGGGTGGGACAGGGCTGGAAAACTGTTTTTT.

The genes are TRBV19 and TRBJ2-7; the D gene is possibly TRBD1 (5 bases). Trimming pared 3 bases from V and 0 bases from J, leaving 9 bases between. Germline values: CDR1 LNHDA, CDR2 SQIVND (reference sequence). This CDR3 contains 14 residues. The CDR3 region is CASSIQGDSYEQYF. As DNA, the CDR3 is TGTGCCAGTAGTATTCAGGGCGACTCCTACGAGCAGTACTTC.

The CDR3 DNA follows: TGTGCCAGCAGTTACTCGAAGTACTACAATGAGCAGTTCTTC. Amino acid sequence: CASSYSKYYNEQFF. V usage is TRBV6-5 and J usage is TRBJ2-1; D is unclear. Trimming shortened V by 0 bases and J by 3 bases, and 6 bases separated the two germline ends. The CDR3 runs 14 residues. Per germline, CDR1 MNHEY and CDR2 SVGAGI.

The CDR3 spells CASSGGGTGSSEQFF. CDR3 in DNA: TGTGCCAGCAGTGGTGGGGGGACAGGGTCTAGTGAGCAGTTCTTC. The chain combines TRBV28 with TRBJ2-1; 9 bases line up with TRBD1. This CDR3 comprises 15 residues. V lost 5 bases to trimming and J lost 9 bases; unmatched junction nucleotides: 11. Germline V gene data show CDR1 as MDHEN and CDR2 as SYDVKM.

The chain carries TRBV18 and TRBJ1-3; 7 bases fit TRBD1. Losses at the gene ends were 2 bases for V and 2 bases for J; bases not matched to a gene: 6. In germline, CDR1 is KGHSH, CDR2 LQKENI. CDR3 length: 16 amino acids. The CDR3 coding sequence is TGTGCCAGCTCACCAGGAGCCGGGACAGCTGGAAACACCATATATTTT. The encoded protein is CASSPGAGTAGNTIYF.

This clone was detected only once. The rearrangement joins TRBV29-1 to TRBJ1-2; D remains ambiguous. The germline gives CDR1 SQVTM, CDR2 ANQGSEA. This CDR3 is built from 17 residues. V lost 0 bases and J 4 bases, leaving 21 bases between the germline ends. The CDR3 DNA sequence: TGCAGCGTTGAAGATGGATCGAGGAATTGGCCGGCCTATGGCTACACCTTC. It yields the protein CSVEDGSRNWPAYGYTF.

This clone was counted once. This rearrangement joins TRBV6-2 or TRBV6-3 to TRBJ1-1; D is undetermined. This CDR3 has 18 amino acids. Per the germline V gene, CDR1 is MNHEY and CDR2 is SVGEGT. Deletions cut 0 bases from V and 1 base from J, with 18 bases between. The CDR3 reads CASSYSNSPSRWNTEAFF. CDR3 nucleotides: TGTGCCAGCAGTTACTCGAACTCTCCCTCGCGGTGGAACACTGAAGCTTTCTTT.

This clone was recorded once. The CDR3 DNA reads TGTGCCAGCAGTTTGGACTTAGCCTACGAGCAGTACTTC. This gives the protein CASSLDLAYEQYF. V usage is TRBV12-3 or TRBV12-4 and J usage is TRBJ2-7; TRBD2 is a possible D gene (5 bases). V lost 3 bases, J lost 2 bases, and 8 bases lay in between. The CDR3 has 13 amino acids.

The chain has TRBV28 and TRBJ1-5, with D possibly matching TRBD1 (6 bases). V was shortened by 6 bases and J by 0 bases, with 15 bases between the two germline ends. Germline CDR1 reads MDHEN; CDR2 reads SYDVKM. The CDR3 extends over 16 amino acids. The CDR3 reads CASRARQAYSNQPQHF. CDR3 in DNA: TGTGCCAGCAGGGCTAGACAGGCTTATAGCAATCAGCCCCAGCATTTT. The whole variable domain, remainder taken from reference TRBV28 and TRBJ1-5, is DVKVTQSSRYLVKRTGEKVFLECVQDMDHENMFWYRQDPGLGLRLIYFSYDVKMKEKGDIPEGYSVSREKKERFSLILESASTNQTSMYLCASRARQAYSNQPQHFGDGTRLSIL.

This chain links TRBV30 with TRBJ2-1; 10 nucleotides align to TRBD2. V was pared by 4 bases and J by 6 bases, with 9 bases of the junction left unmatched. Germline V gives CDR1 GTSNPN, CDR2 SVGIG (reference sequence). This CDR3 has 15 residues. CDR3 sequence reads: CAWTGSGRAFNEQFF. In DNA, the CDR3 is TGTGCCTGGACTGGGAGCGGGAGGGCCTTCAATGAGCAGTTCTTC.

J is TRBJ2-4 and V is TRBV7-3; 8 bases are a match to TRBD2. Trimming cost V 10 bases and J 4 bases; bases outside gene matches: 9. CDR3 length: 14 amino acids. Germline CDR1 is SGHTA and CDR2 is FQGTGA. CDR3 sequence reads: CATLRGTRKNIQYF. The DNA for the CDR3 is TGTGCCACACTACGGGGGACTAGAAAAAACATTCAGTACTTC.

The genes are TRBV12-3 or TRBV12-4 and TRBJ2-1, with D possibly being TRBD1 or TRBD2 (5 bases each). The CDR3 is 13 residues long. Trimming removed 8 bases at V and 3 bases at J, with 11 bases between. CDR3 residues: CASGGKDYNEQFF. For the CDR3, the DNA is TGTGCCAGCGGGGGTAAGGACTACAATGAGCAGTTCTTC.

The CDR3 nucleotides read TGCGCCAGCAGCTTGGCTTACCAAGAGACCCAGTACTTC. Translating it yields CASSLAYQETQYF. V usage is TRBV5-1 and J usage is TRBJ2-5, with D unclear. Germline V CDR1 and CDR2: SGHRS, YFSETQ. V was trimmed by 0 bases and J by 0 bases, leaving 3 bases between them. This CDR3 comprises 13 residues.

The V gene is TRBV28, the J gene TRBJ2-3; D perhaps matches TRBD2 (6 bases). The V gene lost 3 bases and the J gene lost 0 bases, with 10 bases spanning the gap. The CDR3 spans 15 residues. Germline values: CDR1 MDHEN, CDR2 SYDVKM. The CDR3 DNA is TGTGCCAGCAGTTTGGGTAGCGGTAGCACAGATACGCAGTATTTT. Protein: CASSLGSGSTDTQYF.

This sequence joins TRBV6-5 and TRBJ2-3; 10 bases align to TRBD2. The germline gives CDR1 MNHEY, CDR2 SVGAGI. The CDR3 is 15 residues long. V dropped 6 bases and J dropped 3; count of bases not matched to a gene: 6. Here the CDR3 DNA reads TGTGCCAGCAGAGCCGGGACTAGCGAAACAGATACGCAGTATTTT. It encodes CASRAGTSETDTQYF.

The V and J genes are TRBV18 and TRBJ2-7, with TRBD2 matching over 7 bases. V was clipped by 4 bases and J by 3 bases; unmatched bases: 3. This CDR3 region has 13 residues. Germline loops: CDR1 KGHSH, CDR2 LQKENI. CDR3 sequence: CASSQGGSYEQYF. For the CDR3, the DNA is TGTGCCAGCTCACAGGGCGGGAGCTACGAGCAGTACTTC.